This TCR beta chain was sequenced during a study of Graves' ophthalmopathy and Graves' hyperthyroidism. The germline gives CDR1 SGHRS, CDR2 YFSETQ. The CDR3 has 13 residues. With regard to this clonotype: Germline is not matched at one junction end, which may reflect a read error.

RNA transcripts provided the template for amplifying TCR beta CDR3 regions. First-round RT-PCR used HTBI primers; second-round multiplex PCR followed. Each CDR3 protein gets one entry after TCRdb re-called the multiplex PCR reads with MiXCR. The table shows around 1.1 million distinct CDR3 sequences, with roughly 35% occurring only once. This clonotype was obtained from an adult man with Graves' hyperthyroidism. The sequenced sample consisted of peripheral blood or thyroid tissue (not recorded which). The V and J genes are TRBV5-1 and TRBJ2-5; D ambiguous. CDR3 DNA: TGCGCCAGCAGCTTGGATAGTGCAGAGGCCCAGTACTTC. Protein product: CASSLDSAEAQYF.